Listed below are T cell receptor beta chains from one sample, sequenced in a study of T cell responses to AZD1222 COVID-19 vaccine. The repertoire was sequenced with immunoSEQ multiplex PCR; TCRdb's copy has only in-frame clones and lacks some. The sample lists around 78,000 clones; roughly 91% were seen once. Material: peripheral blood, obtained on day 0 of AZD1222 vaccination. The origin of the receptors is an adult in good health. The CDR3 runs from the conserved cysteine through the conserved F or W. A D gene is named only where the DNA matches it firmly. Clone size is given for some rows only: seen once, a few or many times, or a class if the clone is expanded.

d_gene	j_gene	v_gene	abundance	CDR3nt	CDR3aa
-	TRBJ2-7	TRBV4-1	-	TGCGCCAGCAGCCCCCGGGACTCCCACGAGCAGTACTTC	CASSPRDSHEQYF
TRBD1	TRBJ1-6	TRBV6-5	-	TGTGCCAGCAGCCCGGGACAGAATTCACCCCTCCACTTT	CASSPGQNSPLHF
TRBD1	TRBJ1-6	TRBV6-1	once	TGTGCCAGCAGTGATACAGGGGAAAGCTCCTATAATTCACCCCTCCACTTT	CASSDTGESSYNSPLHF
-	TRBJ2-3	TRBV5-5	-	TGTGCCAGCAGCTTGAGCACAGATACGCAGTATTTT	CASSLSTDTQYF
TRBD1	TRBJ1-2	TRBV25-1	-	TGTGCCAGCACCTCGGACAGGGGGCATGGCTACACCTTC	CASTSDRGHGYTF
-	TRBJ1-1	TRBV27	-	TGTGCCAGCAGTTTGTTCAGGACCGCTTTGGGCACTGAAGCTTTCTTT	CASSLFRTALGTEAFF
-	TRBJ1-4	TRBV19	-	TGTGCCAGCTGGGGAGAACGGAGAAAACTGTTTTTT	CASWGERRKLFF
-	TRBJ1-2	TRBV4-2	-	TGTGCCAGCAGCCAAGAAAGACGCTTGGCTGACTATGGCTACACCTTC	CASSQERRLADYGYTF
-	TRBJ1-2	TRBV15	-	TGTGCCACCAGCAGAGATTTAAACCAGGGGTATGGCTACACCTTC	CATSRDLNQGYGYTF
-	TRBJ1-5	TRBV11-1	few	TGTGCCAGCAGCCGGGAGATTGGGCAGCCCCAGCATTTT	CASSREIGQPQHF
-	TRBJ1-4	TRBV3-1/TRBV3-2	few	TGTGCCAGCAGGAAAACCTCTAATGAAAAACTGTTTTTT	CASRKTSNEKLFF
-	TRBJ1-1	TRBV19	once	TGTGCCAGTAGTACACAGAAGAACACTGAAGCTTTCTTT	CASSTQKNTEAFF
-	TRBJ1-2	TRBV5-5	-	TGTGCCAGCAGCTTGGGGCAGAACTATGGCTACACCTTC	CASSLGQNYGYTF
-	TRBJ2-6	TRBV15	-	TGTGCCACCAGCAGAGTCACTGTCATAGGTTCTGGGGCCAACGTCCTGACTTTC	CATSRVTVIGSGANVLTF
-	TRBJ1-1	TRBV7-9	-	TGTGCCAGCAGCCCTCACAGGAGGATGAACACTGAAGCTTTCTTT	CASSPHRRMNTEAFF
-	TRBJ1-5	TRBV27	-	TGTGCCAGCAGTTCTGGGACCCTCTTGTCGACAGGCAATCAGCCCCAGCATTTT	CASSSGTLLSTGNQPQHF
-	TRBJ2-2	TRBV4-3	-	TGCGCCAGCAGCCAATTTACGGCCGGGGAGCTGTTTTTT	CASSQFTAGELFF
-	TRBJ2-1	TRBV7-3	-	TGTGCCAGCAGCTTAGCCAGGAATAATGAGCAGTTCTTC	CASSLARNNEQFF
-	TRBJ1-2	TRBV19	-	TGTGCCAGTAGTATAGACATGACCTATGGCTACACCTTC	CASSIDMTYGYTF
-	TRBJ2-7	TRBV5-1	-	TGCGCCAGCAGCCCACAGGGTTCCTACGAGCAGTACTTC	CASSPQGSYEQYF
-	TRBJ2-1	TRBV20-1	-	TGCAGTGCGATCACAGGGTTTGGGCAGTTCTTC	CSAITGFGQFF
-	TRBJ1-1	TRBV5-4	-	TGTGCCAGCAGCTTGGGGACCTTGAACACTGAAGCTTTCTTT	CASSLGTLNTEAFF
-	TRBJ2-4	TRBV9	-	TGTGCCAGCAGCGTACGGGCAGGGGAGGGAAACATTCAGTACTTC	CASSVRAGEGNIQYF
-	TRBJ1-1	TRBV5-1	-	TGCGCCAGCGGTCGGGGGCAAGACACTGAAGCTTTCTTT	CASGRGQDTEAFF
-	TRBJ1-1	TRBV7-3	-	TGTGCCAGCAGCTTAAGAGGGGACACTGAAGCTTTCTTT	CASSLRGDTEAFF
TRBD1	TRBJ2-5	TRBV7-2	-	TGTGCCAGCAGCCCCGGAGGAGGGACAGGGGGAAAGACCCAGTACTTC	CASSPGGGTGGKTQYF
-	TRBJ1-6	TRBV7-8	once	TGTGCCAGCAGCTTAGAAGGGTTGAATTCACCCCTCCACTTT	CASSLEGLNSPLHF
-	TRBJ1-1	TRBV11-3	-	TGTGCCAGCAGCCCAACCGCCGGCAGGGACACTGAAGCTTTCTTT	CASSPTAGRDTEAFF
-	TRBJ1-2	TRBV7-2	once	TGTGCCAGCAGCTTAGGGAGGTTCAACTATGGCTACACCTTC	CASSLGRFNYGYTF
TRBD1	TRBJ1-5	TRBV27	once	TGTGCCAGTAAACTACCCCGACAGGGGATTGATCAGCCCCAGCATTTT	CASKLPRQGIDQPQHF
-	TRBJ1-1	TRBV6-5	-	TGTGCCAGCAGTTACGGGGGGTACATGAACACTGAAGCTTTCTTT	CASSYGGYMNTEAFF
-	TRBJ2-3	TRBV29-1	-	TGCAGCGTTGAAGATTTTCCAGGAAGCACAGATACGCAGTATTTT	CSVEDFPGSTDTQYF
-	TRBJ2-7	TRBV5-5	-	TGTGCCAGCAGCTTGGCTACAGGGAGTGAGCAGTACTTC	CASSLATGSEQYF
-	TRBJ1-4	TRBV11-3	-	TGTGCCAGCAGCCCGGGGGCGCCTAATGAAAAACTGTTTTTT	CASSPGAPNEKLFF
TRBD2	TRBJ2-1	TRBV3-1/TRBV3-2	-	TGTGCCAGCAGCCGCTTGACTAGCGGGGGGGCTGGTGAGCAGTTCTTC	CASSRLTSGGAGEQFF
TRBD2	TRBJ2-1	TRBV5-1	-	TGCGCCAGCAGCCTTTACGGGACTAGCGGGTCAAGTGAGCAGTTCTTC	CASSLYGTSGSSEQFF
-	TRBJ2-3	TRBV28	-	TGTGCCAGCAGTCTGGGGGGGGGCCACACAGATACGCAGTATTTT	CASSLGGGHTDTQYF
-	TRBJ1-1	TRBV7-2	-	TGTGCCAGCAGCTCAACCACTCTGTCGGGCGAAGCTTTCTTT	CASSSTTLSGEAFF